The 25 T cell receptor beta chains in this list originate from one sample, sequenced in a study of beta chain features in type 1 diabetes. What was sequenced were expressed TCRB transcripts, since all of the isolated RNA had been reverse transcribed. TCRdb's copy holds only in-frame clones and misses some; the assay was immunoSEQ multiplex PCR. This sample has roughly 150,000 clones, with roughly 11% found just once. The sequenced sample consisted of central memory CD4+ T cells from blood. These receptors originate from a man aged 18 to 29 in good health.

The rearrangement uses TRBV15 and TRBJ1-2; D may be TRBD1 (6 bases). The germline gives CDR1 LNHNV, CDR2 YYDKDF (reference sequence). The CDR3 runs 15 residues. The V end lost 0 bases, the J end lost 3 bases, and 11 bases lay between the germline ends. This CDR3 reads CATSRETPGDYGYTF. The CDR3 nucleotides read TGTGCCACCAGCAGAGAGACCCCAGGGGACTATGGCTACACCTTC. Full variable domain (remainder filled in from reference TRBV15 and TRBJ1-2): DAMVIQNPRYQVTQFGKPVTLSCSQTLNHNVMYWYQQKSSQAPKLLFHYYDKDFNNEADTPDNFQSRRPNTSFCFLDIRSPGLGDTAMYLCATSRETPGDYGYTFGSGTRLTVV.

This clone was picked up a small number of times. In DNA form, the CDR3 reads TGTGCCAGTAGTATAGAAGGGGGCGCGGATGGCTACACCTTC. It encodes CASSIEGGADGYTF. The rearrangement joins TRBV19 to TRBJ1-2; 7 bases are shared with TRBD1. CDR3 size: 14 residues. Trimming removed 0 bases from V and 6 bases from J; junction bases left unmatched: 4. In germline, CDR1 is LNHDA, CDR2 SQIVND (reference sequence).

For the CDR3, the DNA is TGTGCCTGGAGTAAAAGAAGCTCTGGAAACACCATATATTTT. Its protein product is CAWSKRSSGNTIYF. The chain combines TRBV30 with TRBJ1-3; D not resolved. The V and J ends lost 2 bases and 0 bases respectively, with 8 bases between them. Germline V CDR1 and CDR2: GTSNPN, SVGIG (reference sequence). The CDR3 consists of 14 residues.

This clone was found many times. V gene TRBV20-1 combines with J gene TRBJ2-7, with no clear D. CDR1 is DFQATT and CDR2 is SNEGSKA in the germline V gene (reference sequence). CDR3 length equals 11 residues. Trimming removed 5 bases at V and 1 base at J, with 6 bases between. CDR3 DNA: TGCAGTGCTCTTTCGTCCTACGAGCAGTACTTC. It yields the protein CSALSSYEQYF.

This clone was counted between two and nine times. The V and J genes are TRBV29-1 and TRBJ2-3; unclear D gene. The V gene lost 7 bases and the J gene lost 0 bases, with 8 bases spanning the gap. Germline V gene data show CDR1 as SQVTM and CDR2 as ANQGSEA. The CDR3 loop spans 12 amino acids. The CDR3 nucleotides read TGCAGCGGGGCAGAAAGCACAGATACGCAGTATTTT. The encoded protein is CSGAESTDTQYF.

This clone was recorded a few times. The chain combines TRBV7-3 with TRBJ1-1, with D perhaps TRBD1 (6 bases). Per germline, CDR1 SGHTA and CDR2 FQGTGA. The germline V and J ends were trimmed by 2 bases and 0 bases, with 16 bases remaining between them. The CDR3 totals 17 residues. The CDR3 here is CASSLYGGPLVNTEAFF. The CDR3 nucleotides read TGTGCCAGCAGCTTATATGGGGGCCCTCTCGTGAACACTGAAGCTTTCTTT.

By frequency in the sample, this clone is medium-sized. V gene TRBV7-9 combines with J gene TRBJ2-3; a possible D gene is TRBD2 (6 bases). The length of the CDR3 is 12 residues. The V gene's germline CDR1 is SEHNR and CDR2 FQNEAQ (reference sequence). V lost 2 bases and J 14 bases, leaving 14 bases between the germline ends. The CDR3 region is CASSLSTGTSYF. The CDR3 DNA is TGTGCCAGCAGCTTAAGTACCGGGACTTCGTATTTT.

This clone was seen at least ten times. V is TRBV14 and J is TRBJ1-2, with 8 bases aligning to TRBD1. The CDR3 length is 16 residues. Germline V gene sequence: CDR1 SGHDN, CDR2 FVKESK. After removal of 0 bases from V and 4 bases from J, the junction contained 7 bases not matched to a gene. The CDR3 region is CASSQDYYRGSYGYTF. The CDR3 DNA reads TGTGCCAGCAGCCAAGATTATTACAGGGGGTCCTATGGCTACACCTTC.

V gene TRBV7-3 combines with J gene TRBJ1-1, with 7 nucleotides matching TRBD1. Germline CDR1 SGHTA, CDR2 FQGTGA. The CDR3 sequence is 12 residues long. V dropped 5 bases and J dropped 8; count of bases not matched to a gene: 5. DNA for the CDR3: TGTGCCAGCAGCCCATCGGGACAGGAAGCTTTCTTT. Translation gives CASSPSGQEAFF.

This clone occurred a few times. This rearrangement joins TRBV18 to TRBJ2-5; 9 bases align to TRBD1. The CDR3 loop spans 15 amino acids. Germline V CDR1 and CDR2: KGHSH, LQKENI. Trimming at V came to 3 bases and at J to 2 bases, leaving 4 bases not matched to a gene. This CDR3 is CASSPGQGSQETQYF. The CDR3 coding sequence is TGTGCCAGCTCACCGGGACAGGGATCTCAAGAGACCCAGTACTTC.

This clone was recorded many times. The chain recombines TRBV7-9 with TRBJ2-7; 7 bases are a match to TRBD1. V was clipped by 5 bases and J by 5 bases; unmatched bases: 12. The CDR3 spans 15 residues. CDR1 and CDR2 from the germline V gene are SEHNR and FQNEAQ (reference sequence). The CDR3 loop reads CASSPRGGAVHEQYF. CDR3 nucleotide sequence: TGTGCCAGCAGCCCTAGAGGGGGCGCAGTCCACGAGCAGTACTTC. Full variable domain (rest looked up from reference TRBV7-9 and TRBJ2-7): DTGVSQNPRHKITKRGQNVTFRCDPISEHNRLYWYRQTLGQGPEFLTYFQNEAQLEKSRLLSDRFSAERPKGSFSTLEIQRTEQGDSAMYLCASSPRGGAVHEQYFGPGTRLTVT.

This clone was picked up a small number of times. Different DNA sequences within this sample yield the same CDR3. V is TRBV7-2 and J is TRBJ2-7; the match to TRBD1 covers 10 bases. Germline V gene lookup returns CDR1 SGHTA and CDR2 FQGNSA. The CDR3 loop spans 12 amino acids. After removal of 6 bases from V and 6 bases from J, the junction contained 2 bases not matched to a gene. For the CDR3, the DNA is TGTGCCAGCAGTCGGACAGGGGGCGAGCAGTACTTC. Its protein is CASSRTGGEQYF.

This clone was seen a handful of times. This chain joins TRBV7-2 and TRBJ1-6; D ambiguous. Trimming removed 7 bases at V and 0 bases at J, with 16 bases between. The CDR3 is made up of 17 amino acids. From germline, CDR1 is SGHTA and CDR2 FQGNSA. The CDR3 DNA reads TGTGCCAGCACCGTTAACGGCGGGGACTCCTATAATTCACCCCTCCACTTT. This gives the protein CASTVNGGDSYNSPLHF.

This clone has a count of ten or more. The chain is built from TRBV4-2 and TRBJ2-6; D possibly matches TRBD1 or TRBD2 (5 bases each). Trimming left V 4 bases short and J 4 bases short, with 20 bases between. CDR1 LGHNA and CDR2 YNFKEQ come from the germline V gene. The CDR3 sequence is 18 residues long. CDR3 sequence reads: CASSPEGRSRGGANVLTF. The CDR3 bases are TGTGCCAGCAGCCCTGAAGGGCGGAGCCGGGGCGGGGCCAACGTCCTGACTTTC.

The gene calls are TRBV5-8 and TRBJ1-1; perhaps TRBD1 as D (6 bases). This CDR3 region has 14 residues. V was clipped by 1 base and J by 5 bases, with 12 bases between them. Germline V gene lookup returns CDR1 SGHTS and CDR2 YDEGEE. CDR3 nucleotides: TGTGCCAGCAGCTTGATGGGGGCGCGAACTGAAGCTTTCTTT. It codes for CASSLMGARTEAFF.

This clone counts as medium-sized (0.01 to 0.1%). This chain links TRBV4-2 with TRBJ2-1, with D perhaps given as TRBD1 or TRBD2 (6 bases each). The germline V and J ends were trimmed by 4 bases and 0 bases, with 13 bases remaining between them. Per the germline V gene, CDR1 is LGHNA and CDR2 is YNFKEQ. CDR3 length: 16 residues. The CDR3 bases are TGTGCCAGCAGCCCCTCGGGGGCTATCTCCTACAATGAGCAGTTCTTC. Translated: CASSPSGAISYNEQFF.

This clone was seen a few times. The J gene is TRBJ2-1, the V gene TRBV7-9; D is perhaps TRBD2 (5 bases). Trimming took 6 bases from V and 6 from J, leaving 18 bases between them. The CDR3 loop spans 15 amino acids. Germline assignment: CDR1 SEHNR and CDR2 FQNEAQ (reference sequence). CDR3: CASREDQGGGNEQFF. The CDR3 region has the DNA TGTGCCAGCAGGGAGGACCAAGGAGGTGGCAATGAGCAGTTCTTC.

This clone was seen a handful of times. Other DNA sequences in this specimen translate into the identical CDR3. The rearrangement links TRBV18 to TRBJ2-1; D uncertain. The CDR3 consists of 11 residues. Germline-derived CDR1 and CDR2 are KGHSH and LQKENI. V was pared by 3 bases and J by 7 bases, with 4 bases between. CDR3 amino acids: CASSPNNEQFF. The DNA of the CDR3 is TGTGCCAGCTCACCGAATAATGAGCAGTTCTTC. The whole variable domain, remainder taken from reference TRBV18 and TRBJ2-1, is NAGVMQNPRHLVRRRGQEARLRCSPMKGHSHVYWYRQLPEEGLKFMVYLQKENIIDESGMPKERFSAEFPKEGPSILRIQQVVRGDSAAYFCASSPNNEQFFGPGTRLTVL.

This clone was seen at least ten times. V gene TRBV7-2 combines with J gene TRBJ2-3; a possible D gene is TRBD2 (5 bases). The V end lost 1 base, the J end lost 1 base, and 9 bases lay between the germline ends. The CDR3 has 15 amino acids. The germline V gene has CDR1 SGHTA and CDR2 FQGNSA. CDR3 residues: CASSLGLARTDTQYF. For the CDR3, the DNA is TGTGCCAGCAGCTTAGGGCTAGCCCGCACAGATACGCAGTATTTT.

This chain uses TRBV7-9 with TRBJ2-7; 10 nucleotides agree with TRBD1. This CDR3 contains 16 residues. The ends lost 5 bases at V and 5 bases at J; junction bases unmatched: 12. Germline V CDR1 and CDR2: SEHNR, FQNEAQ (reference sequence). CDR3 nucleotides: TGTGCCAGCAGCCAACTCTCCGGGACAGGGGACCACGAGCAGTACTTC. Translating gives CASSQLSGTGDHEQYF.

In this sample, this clone turned up a few times. The V call is TRBV19, the J call TRBJ1-5, with 7 bases aligning to TRBD1. CDR3 size: 14 residues. Losses at the gene ends were 10 bases for V and 5 bases for J; bases not matched to a gene: 11. Per germline, CDR1 LNHDA and CDR2 SQIVND (reference sequence). The CDR3 is CATTGQASHQPQHF. DNA for the CDR3: TGTGCCACCACAGGACAGGCGTCACATCAGCCCCAGCATTTT.

This clone was found a few times. This sequence joins TRBV7-9 and TRBJ1-2; D is unclear. The V gene lost 4 bases and the J gene lost 0 bases, with 6 bases spanning the gap. The germline V gene encodes CDR1 SEHNR and CDR2 FQNEAQ (reference sequence). The CDR3 length is 13 residues. The CDR3 DNA is TGTGCCAGCAGCTCGACTCCTAACTATGGCTACACCTTC. It encodes CASSSTPNYGYTF. The full variable domain, with the rest looked up from reference TRBV7-9 and TRBJ1-2, is DTGVSQNPRHKITKRGQNVTFRCDPISEHNRLYWYRQTLGQGPEFLTYFQNEAQLEKSRLLSDRFSAERPKGSFSTLEIQRTEQGDSAMYLCASSSTPNYGYTFGSGTRLTVV.

The chain recombines TRBV5-6 with TRBJ2-3; D is uncertain. The germline gives CDR1 SGHDT, CDR2 YYEEEE. V was cut by 4 bases and J by 6 bases, with 9 bases left in between. The CDR3 consists of 12 residues. Here the CDR3 DNA reads TGTGCCAGCAGCAATCAGTGGGATACGCAGTATTTT. Translated, it gives CASSNQWDTQYF.

This clone was detected only a few times. The chain carries TRBV29-1 and TRBJ1-4; 7 bases fit TRBD1. The CDR3 consists of 15 residues. Trimming cost V 4 bases and J 4 bases; bases outside gene matches: 9. The germline gives CDR1 SQVTM, CDR2 ANQGSEA. Written as DNA, the CDR3 is TGCAGCGTTGCTCTTACAGGGGTCGGTAATGAAAAACTGTTTTTT. As protein: CSVALTGVGNEKLFF.

In the case of this clone: This sample also contains other DNA sequences that code for the same CDR3. The chain carries TRBV29-1 and TRBJ2-5; unclear D gene. The CDR3 is 11 residues long. Germline values: CDR1 SQVTM, CDR2 ANQGSEA. V lost 3 bases to trimming and J lost 3 bases, with 5 bases between them. The CDR3, as DNA: TGCAGCGTTGACGGCAAAGAGACCCAGTACTTC. As protein: CSVDGKETQYF.